A selection of T cell receptor beta chains follows, all from one sample in a study of blood T cells in healthy people across ages. From the 5' RACE reads, TCRdb called clonotypes with MiXCR, one entry per CDR3 protein. The sample holds about 800,000 distinct CDR3 sequences; roughly 25% are singletons and the top ten take approximately 3.7%. The data also belong to a second study, concerning T cells of mothers and their children.

Sequenced input: blood. These TCRs come from a boy between 5 and 17 years old in good health. Both conserved end residues are part of each CDR3. D genes are given only for firm matches. Expanded clones are given a class, and other clones once, few, many or no size at all.

CDR3nt	CDR3aa	len	v_gene	j_gene	abundance	d_gene
TGCGCCAGCAGCTTTAAACAGGGGGCAGATACGCAGTATTTT	CASSFKQGADTQYF	14	TRBV5-1	TRBJ2-3	-	TRBD1
TGTGCCAGCAGTACCAGGGGGCTAGGCAAAAACATTCAGTACTTC	CASSTRGLGKNIQYF	15	TRBV28	TRBJ2-4	-	TRBD1
TGTGCCAGCAGTCAACTACTAGCGGCCTTGCGGAATGAGCAGTTCTTC	CASSQLLAALRNEQFF	16	TRBV28	TRBJ2-1	-	TRBD2
TGTGCCTGGACTCCCCTCACGAATGAGCAGTTCTTC	CAWTPLTNEQFF	12	TRBV30	TRBJ2-1	-	-
TGTGCCAGCAGTCCCTTCGACAGGCAAGAGACCCAGTACTTC	CASSPFDRQETQYF	14	TRBV27	TRBJ2-5	-	-
TGTGCCAGCGGGTTGGGTGAGGGATCATATGGCTACACCTTC	CASGLGEGSYGYTF	14	TRBV2	TRBJ1-2	few	-
TGTGCCAGCAGCCTCCCCTCTGGGCAGCTCACCGGGGAGCTGTTTTTT	CASSLPSGQLTGELFF	16	TRBV7-6	TRBJ2-2	-	-
TGCAGCGTTGAAGACGGGGGCACTGAAGCTTTCTTT	CSVEDGGTEAFF	12	TRBV29-1	TRBJ1-1	few	-
TGTGCCAGCAGTTCCGAGAGGTCCAGCGGCGTTAAAATGGGGGAGCAGTTCTTC	CASSSERSSGVKMGEQFF	18	TRBV11-2	TRBJ2-1	-	-
TGTGCCAGCTCACCATCCTTCGGGGTATCTGAAGCTTTCTTT	CASSPSFGVSEAFF	14	TRBV18	TRBJ1-1	few	-
TGTGCCAGCAGCTTTAATAGCGGGGGGGCGGAGACCCAGTACTTC	CASSFNSGGAETQYF	15	TRBV11-2	TRBJ2-5	-	TRBD2
TGTGCCAGCAGCGATTCTAGCGGGGGGTCACAAGAGACCCAGTACTTC	CASSDSSGGSQETQYF	16	TRBV12-3/TRBV12-4	TRBJ2-5	many	TRBD2
TGCGGTGCTAGTTCGGAGGGCGGGACTGAAGCTTTCTTT	CGASSEGGTEAFF	13	TRBV20-1	TRBJ1-1	-	-
TGTGCCAGCAGTCGATACCGTGTTGCAACTAATGAAAAACTGTTTTTT	CASSRYRVATNEKLFF	16	TRBV28	TRBJ1-4	few	-
TGCGCCAGCAGCCAAGACGGCGCGGGGGAAGAGACCCAGTACTTC	CASSQDGAGEETQYF	15	TRBV4-3	TRBJ2-5	-	TRBD2
TGTGCCAGCAGTCCTCACCCGGAGGGCTACGAGCAGTACTTC	CASSPHPEGYEQYF	14	TRBV28	TRBJ2-7	-	-
TGTGCCAGCAGTTTAGGGGCCCCCACCCAGTACTTC	CASSLGAPTQYF	12	TRBV28	TRBJ2-5	-	-
TGCAGCGTTGAGGATGGTCACGAGCAGTACTTC	CSVEDGHEQYF	11	TRBV29-1	TRBJ2-7	few	-
TGCAGCGTGAATAGCCAGGGTGGCGAGCAGTACTTC	CSVNSQGGEQYF	12	TRBV29-1	TRBJ2-7	few	-
TGTGCCAGCAGTCGAGCGGGAGTCGCCTACAATGAGCAGTTCTTC	CASSRAGVAYNEQFF	15	TRBV6-2/TRBV6-3	TRBJ2-1	-	TRBD2
TGTGCCAGCAGCTTAGTGGCGGCTACTGACTACGAGCAGTACTTC	CASSLVAATDYEQYF	15	TRBV7-3	TRBJ2-7	few	-
TGTGCCAGCAGCCCCAGGGGAAGGGGTTTTAGCCCCTACGAGCAGTACTTC	CASSPRGRGFSPYEQYF	17	TRBV3-1	TRBJ2-7	-	-
TGCAGTGCTTCCGGGGTGACTGTTCGGAATGAGCAGTTCTTC	CSASGVTVRNEQFF	14	TRBV20-1	TRBJ2-1	few	-
TGCGCCAGCAGCCAAGATGCTAGCGGGAGCTCCTACGAGCAGTACTTC	CASSQDASGSSYEQYF	16	TRBV4-3	TRBJ2-7	-	TRBD2
TGTGCCAGCAATCCCCCCCCATCCACCACTGAAGCTTTCTTT	CASNPPPSTTEAFF	14	TRBV6-2/TRBV6-3	TRBJ1-1	-	-
TGCGCCAGCAGCTTGGGTGGGGAGTACAATGAGCAGTTCTTC	CASSLGGEYNEQFF	14	TRBV5-1	TRBJ2-1	-	-
TGTGCCAGCAGTAAGACGTCAGGGTTAGGCGCAGATACGCAGTATTTT	CASSKTSGLGADTQYF	16	TRBV6-5	TRBJ2-3	few	-
TGTGCCACCGGACAGGGCGGAGCAACTCCTAATGAAAAACTGTTTTTT	CATGQGGATPNEKLFF	16	TRBV10-3	TRBJ1-4	-	TRBD1
TGTGCCAGCAGTTCGGGTCCGGGCCCCAATTCGCAAGAGACCCAGTACTTC	CASSSGPGPNSQETQYF	17	TRBV12-3/TRBV12-4	TRBJ2-5	-	-
TGTGCCAGCAGTGAGACAGGCTACTCCTACGAGCAGTACTTC	CASSETGYSYEQYF	14	TRBV28	TRBJ2-7	-	-
TGTGCCAGCAGGGACAGAGGCCCAGAGACCCAGTACTTC	CASRDRGPETQYF	13	TRBV5-6	TRBJ2-5	few	-
TGTGCCAGCAGCTTAGCGGTGGCAGCAAATACCGGGGAGCTGTTTTTT	CASSLAVAANTGELFF	16	TRBV7-2	TRBJ2-2	once	-
TGTGCCAGCAGTGAAGCTACGGGGAATTCACCCCTCCACTTT	CASSEATGNSPLHF	14	TRBV2	TRBJ1-6	few	-
TGTGCCAGCAGCTTATTGGGGCGGGGGAGCTCCTACAATGAGCAGTTCTTC	CASSLLGRGSSYNEQFF	17	TRBV7-3	TRBJ2-1	-	TRBD2
TGTGCCAGCGGGGGGGTCGCCTACAATGAGCAGTTCTTC	CASGGVAYNEQFF	13	TRBV12-3/TRBV12-4	TRBJ2-1	-	TRBD2
TGTGCCAGCAGCCGTAGGGGGTTGTATGGCTACGCCTTC	CASSRRGLYGYAF	13	TRBV7-2	TRBJ1-2	-	-
TGTGCCAGCGGGACAGGGAGCTCCTACAATGAGCAGTTCTTC	CASGTGSSYNEQFF	14	TRBV9	TRBJ2-1	few	TRBD1